Below, 26 T cell receptor beta chains from the same sample are listed, as sequenced in a study of PD-1 blockade in mismatch repair-deficient tumors. Produced via immunoSEQ multiplex PCR; TCRdb's table is partial and in-frame only. The table lists 55,000 to 85,000 clones, 70% to 85% of them singletons, with 5% to 6.5% in the top ten. The sequences come from peripheral blood, collected 2 weeks after starting pembrolizumab. The receptors come from an adult with mismatch repair-deficient cancer.

CDR3 DNA sequence: TGTGCCAGCAGCCCCGGGGGACAGCCCACCTATGGCTACACCTTC. This encodes CASSPGGQPTYGYTF. The J gene is TRBJ1-2, the V gene TRBV7-9; 7 bases line up with TRBD1. CDR3 length: 15 amino acids. The ends lost 5 bases at V and 4 bases at J; junction bases unmatched: 10. Germline assignment: CDR1 SEHNR and CDR2 FQNEAQ (reference sequence).

The chain carries TRBV27 and TRBJ2-7; 7 nucleotides match TRBD1. The V gene's germline CDR1 is MNHEY and CDR2 SMNVEV (reference sequence). V shed 4 bases, J shed 5 bases, and the junction held 8 bases outside the gene matches. The CDR3 runs to 14 residues. Here the CDR3 DNA reads TGTGCCAGCAGTTCGGGACAGAGTTTGAACGAGCAGTACTTC. It codes for CASSSGQSLNEQYF.

This chain uses TRBV6-1 with TRBJ1-2; D might be TRBD1 (6 bases). This CDR3 spans 13 amino acids. Trimming shortened V by 1 base and J by 7 bases, and 10 bases separated the two germline ends. Germline CDR1 reads MNHNS; CDR2 reads SASEGT. CDR3 DNA: TGTGCCAGCAGTGAAGTGGGAGGGGGTGGCTACACCTTC. Amino acid sequence: CASSEVGGGGYTF.

V usage is TRBV7-9 and J usage is TRBJ2-5, with D perhaps TRBD1 (6 bases). Per germline, CDR1 SEHNR and CDR2 FQNEAQ (reference sequence). Trimming removed 5 bases from V and 5 bases from J, with 15 bases in between. There are 14 residues in the CDR3. The CDR3 spells CASSPLRRGETQYF. Here the CDR3 DNA reads TGTGCCAGCAGCCCGCTAAGAAGGGGGGAGACCCAGTACTTC.

The rearrangement joins TRBV19 to TRBJ1-1, with D possibly being TRBD1 (5 bases). The CDR3 spans 11 residues. The germline gives CDR1 LNHDA, CDR2 SQIVND (reference sequence). The V and J ends lost 6 bases and 8 bases respectively, with 10 bases between them. The CDR3 DNA reads as TGTGCCAGTAGATGGGGGGTCGAAGCTTTCTTT. Translation gives CASRWGVEAFF.

This chain uses TRBV5-4 with TRBJ1-1, with 9 positions matching TRBD1. Germline trimming cut 1 base from V and 8 bases from J; bases unmatched to any gene: 6. The germline gives CDR1 SGHNT, CDR2 YYREEE (reference sequence). The CDR3 extends over 14 amino acids. The CDR3 here is CASSLYRGHREAFF. The CDR3 region has the DNA TGTGCCAGCAGCTTGTACAGGGGGCATCGCGAAGCTTTCTTT.

This rearrangement joins TRBV7-3 to TRBJ2-1; no clear D gene. CDR1 and CDR2 from the germline V gene are SGHTA and FQGTGA. This CDR3 region has 12 residues. The germline V and J ends were trimmed by 1 base and 7 bases, with 5 bases remaining between them. The CDR3 reads CASSLSGNEQFF. DNA of the CDR3: TGTGCCAGCAGCTTAAGTGGTAATGAGCAGTTCTTC. Drawing the rest from reference TRBV7-3 and TRBJ2-1, the complete variable domain is GAGVSQTPSNKVTEKGKYVELRCDPISGHTALYWYRQSLGQGPEFLIYFQGTGAADDSGLPNDRFFAVRPEGSVSTLKIQRTERGDSAVYLCASSLSGNEQFFGPGTRLTVL.

The J gene is TRBJ2-1, the V gene TRBV5-4, with 7 bases identical to TRBD2. The CDR3 has 15 amino acids. Germline CDR1 is SGHNT and CDR2 is YYREEE (reference sequence). V trimming: 0 bases; J trimming: 3 bases; junction bases outside the gene matches: 3. This chain's CDR3 is CASSLDSGIYNEQFF. The CDR3 DNA is TGTGCCAGCAGCTTGGACAGCGGGATCTACAATGAGCAGTTCTTC.

The J gene is TRBJ2-3, the V gene TRBV5-4, with no clear D. Germline V lookup: CDR1 SGHNT, CDR2 YYREEE (reference sequence). The V end lost 2 bases, the J end lost 0 bases, and 10 bases lay between the germline ends. The CDR3 runs to 15 residues. CDR3 region: CASSLSPTSTDTQYF. In DNA form, the CDR3 reads TGTGCCAGCAGCTTATCGCCAACTAGCACAGATACGCAGTATTTT.

The chain uses TRBV7-3 and TRBJ2-7, with D unresolved. The ends were cut back, 3 bases at V and 4 bases at J, with 10 bases in the middle. The CDR3 is 13 residues long. Germline CDR1 is SGHTA and CDR2 is FQGTGA. CDR3 region: CASSFYKPYEQYF. In nucleotides, the CDR3 is TGTGCCAGCAGCTTCTACAAGCCTTACGAGCAGTACTTC. Based on the CDR3 plus reference TRBV7-3 and TRBJ2-7, the full variable domain is GAGVSQTPSNKVTEKGKYVELRCDPISGHTALYWYRQSLGQGPEFLIYFQGTGAADDSGLPNDRFFAVRPEGSVSTLKIQRTERGDSAVYLCASSFYKPYEQYFGPGTRLTVT.

The rearrangement uses TRBV7-9 and TRBJ2-1; TRBD2 is a possible D gene (5 bases). V was clipped by 1 base and J by 15 bases, with 13 bases between them. CDR1 is SEHNR, CDR2 FQNEAQ, per germline (reference sequence). CDR3 size: 12 residues. The CDR3 region is CASSLEVSVPFF. In DNA, the CDR3 is TGTGCCAGCAGCTTAGAGGTTAGCGTCCCGTTCTTC.

This sequence joins TRBV30 and TRBJ2-7, with no clear D. V dropped 4 bases and J dropped 8 bases, with 12 bases sitting between them. The CDR3 has 11 residues. Germline V gene sequence: CDR1 GTSNPN, CDR2 SVGIG (reference sequence). The CDR3 bases are TGTGCCTGGACCTCGACCGAAAAGCAGTACTTC. Translated, it gives CAWTSTEKQYF.

This clone appeared once. The chain links TRBV6-1 to TRBJ2-2; 7 bases fit TRBD2. This CDR3 comprises 15 residues. Looked up from germline, CDR1 is MNHNS and CDR2 is SASEGT. Trimming cost V 3 bases and J 6 bases; bases outside gene matches: 7. CDR3 in amino acids: CASSEIAGWAGELFF. DNA of the CDR3: TGTGCCAGCAGTGAGATAGCGGGTTGGGCCGGGGAGCTGTTTTTT.

The V gene is TRBV6-6, the J gene TRBJ1-1; weak D call: TRBD1 (5 bases). Between the trimmed V and J ends, which lost 6 bases and 0 bases, there was a span of 14 bases. The CDR3 is 15 residues long. CDR1 is MNHNY and CDR2 is SVGAGI in the germline V gene (reference sequence). In DNA, the CDR3 is TGTGCCAGCAGCCACGGGGCTCTCATGAACACTGAAGCTTTCTTT. Translation: CASSHGALMNTEAFF.

CDR3 protein: CSALGQGAYEQYF. The CDR3 coding sequence is TGCAGCGCCCTAGGACAGGGGGCCTACGAGCAGTACTTC. The J gene is TRBJ2-7, the V gene TRBV29-1; 10 bases agree with TRBD1. V was clipped by 7 bases and J by 2 bases; unmatched bases: 5. This CDR3 comprises 13 residues. Germline CDR1 is SQVTM and CDR2 is ANQGSEA.

The chain is built from TRBV7-8 and TRBJ2-2, with TRBD1 as a possible D gene (5 bases). V lost 4 bases and J 5 bases, leaving 11 bases between the germline ends. The germline V gene encodes CDR1 SGHVS and CDR2 FQNEAQ. The CDR3 contains 14 residues. In nucleotides, the CDR3 is TGTGCCAGCAGCTCGACGAAGGGGACCGGGGAGCTGTTTTTT. Protein: CASSSTKGTGELFF.

This clone was seen only a few times. CDR3 amino acids: CASSLAWGGGFYNEQFF. DNA of the CDR3: TGTGCCAGCAGCTTGGCTTGGGGGGGAGGATTCTACAATGAGCAGTTCTTC. This rearrangement joins TRBV5-5 to TRBJ2-1; 7 positions match TRBD2. Trimming at V came to 0 bases and at J to 3 bases, leaving 9 bases not matched to a gene. The germline CDR1 and CDR2 sequences are SGHKS and YYEKEE (reference sequence). CDR3 length: 17 residues.

The chain combines TRBV18 with TRBJ2-1; 8 nucleotides agree with TRBD2. This CDR3 is built from 16 residues. The germline gives CDR1 KGHSH, CDR2 LQKENI. J gave up 1 base and V 6 bases, and 8 bases lay outside the gene matches. CDR3 coding DNA: TGTGCCAGCTCCCTAGGACTAGCCGCATCCTACAATGAGCAGTTCTTC. It encodes CASSLGLAASYNEQFF. Variable domain in full (rest from reference TRBV18 and TRBJ2-1): NAGVMQNPRHLVRRRGQEARLRCSPMKGHSHVYWYRQLPEEGLKFMVYLQKENIIDESGMPKERFSAEFPKEGPSILRIQQVVRGDSAAYFCASSLGLAASYNEQFFGPGTRLTVL.

CDR3 in amino acids: CASSYRGLNTEAFF. The CDR3 nucleotides read TGTGCCAGCAGTTACAGGGGTTTGAACACTGAAGCTTTCTTT. V is TRBV28 and J is TRBJ1-1; 7 positions match TRBD1. Germline values: CDR1 MDHEN, CDR2 SYDVKM. Unmatched junction bases numbered 2, after V lost 4 bases and J lost 0 bases. The CDR3 contains 14 residues.

V usage is TRBV5-4 and J usage is TRBJ2-7, with TRBD2 as a possible D gene (6 bases). The CDR3 sequence is 15 residues long. Looked up from germline, CDR1 is SGHNT and CDR2 is YYREEE (reference sequence). V was cut by 4 bases and J by 0 bases, with 14 bases left in between. As DNA, the CDR3 is TGTGCCAGCAGCGCGGGACTGCAGAGCTCCTACGAGCAGTACTTC. As protein: CASSAGLQSSYEQYF.

This clone was seen only a few times. V and J are TRBV7-6 and TRBJ1-5, with D possibly matching TRBD1 (6 bases). V was shortened by 5 bases and J by 7 bases, with 15 bases between the two germline ends. The CDR3 has 14 amino acids. Germline lookup yields CDR1 SGHVS and CDR2 FNYEAQ. CDR3 in amino acids: CASSPGALTQPQHF. The CDR3 coding sequence is TGTGCCAGCAGCCCAGGGGCGCTGACACAGCCCCAGCATTTT.

V and J are TRBV5-1 and TRBJ2-7; 7 nucleotides match TRBD1. V lost 2 bases, J lost 3 bases, and 11 bases stayed unmatched. Germline V gene lookup returns CDR1 SGHRS and CDR2 YFSETQ. The CDR3 is 16 amino acids. CDR3 coding DNA: TGCGCCAGCAGCTTATCAACAGGGGTCCTAAGCTACGAGCAGTACTTC. This sequence encodes CASSLSTGVLSYEQYF. Variable domain in full (rest from reference TRBV5-1 and TRBJ2-7): KAGVTQTPRYLIKTRGQQVTLSCSPISGHRSVSWYQQTPGQGLQFLFEYFSETQRNKGNFPGRFSGRQFSNSRSEMNVSTLELGDSALYLCASSLSTGVLSYEQYFGPGTRLTVT.

The chain is built from TRBV7-8 and TRBJ2-1; 8 bases map to TRBD1. The ends lost 5 bases at V and 4 bases at J; junction bases unmatched: 7. The V gene's germline CDR1 is SGHVS and CDR2 FQNEAQ. The CDR3 loop spans 15 amino acids. Here the CDR3 DNA reads TGTGCCAGCAGCCCACGGACAGGGTTTTACAATGAGCAGTTCTTC. Residues: CASSPRTGFYNEQFF.

This sequence joins TRBV11-3 and TRBJ2-1; 8 positions match TRBD2. V gave up 1 base and J gave up 8 bases; unmatched junction bases: 7. This CDR3 comprises 15 residues. Germline values: CDR1 SGHNT, CDR2 YENEEA. CDR3 residues: CASSLGSGSRDEQFF. In nucleotides, the CDR3 is TGTGCCAGCAGCTTAGGCAGCGGGAGTAGAGATGAGCAGTTCTTC.

The chain couples TRBV6-4 to TRBJ2-1; D may match TRBD1 or TRBD2 (5 bases each). CDR1 and CDR2 (germline): MRHNA, SNTAGT. The V end lost 5 bases, the J end lost 4 bases, and 9 bases lay between the germline ends. The CDR3 totals 13 residues. The CDR3 bases are TGTGCCAGCAGTAGGGACGGTTACAATGAGCAGTTCTTC. Its translation: CASSRDGYNEQFF.

The chain is built from TRBV30 and TRBJ1-2; maybe TRBD1 (5 bases). CDR3 length equals 13 residues. Germline CDR1 and CDR2: GTSNPN and SVGIG (reference sequence). V shed 4 bases and J shed 7 bases, with 16 bases lying between them. CDR3 loop: CAWKAQGVSGYTF. DNA of the CDR3: TGTGCCTGGAAGGCCCAGGGAGTTAGTGGCTACACCTTC.